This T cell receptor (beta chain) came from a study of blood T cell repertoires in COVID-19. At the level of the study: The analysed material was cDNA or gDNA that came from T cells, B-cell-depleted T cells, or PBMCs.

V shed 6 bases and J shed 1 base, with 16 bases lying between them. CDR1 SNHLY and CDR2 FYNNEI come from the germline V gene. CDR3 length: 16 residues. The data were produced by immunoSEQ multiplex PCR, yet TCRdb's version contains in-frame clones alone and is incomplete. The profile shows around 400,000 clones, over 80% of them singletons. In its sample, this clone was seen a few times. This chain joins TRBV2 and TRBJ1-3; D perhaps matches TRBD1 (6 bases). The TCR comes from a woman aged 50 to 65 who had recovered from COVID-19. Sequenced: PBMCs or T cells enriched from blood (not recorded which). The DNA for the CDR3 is TGTGCCAGCAGCCTCAGGGGACAAGAATCTGGAAACACCATATATTTT. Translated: CASSLRGQESGNTIYF.